This note documents a single TCR beta chain sequence. Antigen specificity is unknown. The data stem from a study of vaccination and CD4 T cells after COVID-19. Trimming removed 1 base from V and 5 bases from J; junction bases left unmatched: 2. Germline assignment: CDR1 SGHTA and CDR2 FQGNSA. The CDR3 extends over 14 amino acids. Sample treatment: roughly ten-day PBMC culture with coronavirus spike peptide pools or control peptides (ViraFEST assay). Samples of CD4+ T cells were obtained from the unexposed donor before the COVID-19 pandemic (2011-2018). Cultured CD4+ T-cell DNA underwent Oncomine TCR Beta short-read sequencing. A single record per CDR3 protein comes from TCRdb applying MiXCR to the PCR reads. The repertoire consists of 8,500 to 10,000 distinct CDR3 sequences, with about 60% occurring once and the leading ten covering under 25%.

Sequencing input: CD4+ T cells from blood, cultured in vitro. This TCR came from a human donor in good health. The chain is built from TRBV7-2 and TRBJ1-2, with 9 bases aligning to TRBD1. The CDR3 loop reads CASSLGGQGYGYTF. CDR3 DNA: TGTGCCAGCAGCTTAGGAGGACAGGGGTATGGCTACACCTTC. Full variable domain (rest looked up from reference TRBV7-2 and TRBJ1-2): GAGVSQSPSNKVTEKGKDVELRCDPISGHTALYWYRQSLGQGLEFLIYFQGNSAPDKSGLPSDRFSAERTGGSVSTLTIQRTQQEDSAVYLCASSLGGQGYGYTFGSGTRLTVV.